This TCR beta chain was sequenced for a study of T cells after posttransplantation cyclophosphamide. Overall study findings and caveats: Recipient CMV seropositivity and CMV reactivation strongly tracked TRB clonality. Skin or GI-infiltrating T cells shared few TRB sequences with blood. Donor CD8+ memory clones often dominated recipient blood repertoires at later times.

Sequencing was performed with immunoSEQ multiplex PCR; in TCRdb, only in-frame clones are kept and a portion is missing. The data hold under 15,000 clones, with 75% to 85% observed a single time. This CDR3 has 17 residues. The germline gives CDR1 SGHDN, CDR2 FVKESK. V was clipped by 1 base and J by 7 bases; unmatched bases: 9. Controls had myeloablative marrow grafts with methotrexate and calcineurin inhibitor, sampled at 1 year. On this clone: Its antigen remains unknown.

The receptor's source is a male patient aged 30 to 40 who received an allogeneic stem cell transplant from an unrelated donor, was CMV-positive, and had acute GVHD only. T cells may partly derive from the graft donor. The gene calls are TRBV14 and TRBJ2-2; TRBD2 agrees at 10 bases. The sequencing here drew on PBMCs, taken less than 400 days after allogeneic stem cell transplant with calcineurin inhibitor and methotrexate. DNA for the CDR3: TGTGCCAGCAGCCAAGCGCTTCTAGCGGGAGACGGCGGGGAGCTGTTTTTT. Translated, it gives CASSQALLAGDGGELFF.